These T cell receptor beta chains were read from a single sample in a study of identical twins. From the 5' RACE reads, TCRdb called clonotypes with MiXCR, one entry per CDR3 protein. The profile covers some 1,700,000 distinct CDR3 sequences, with about 31% appearing a single time and under 0.35% taken by the ten largest. The sample consisted of cord blood. Source of these receptors: a newborn girl in good health. The CDR3 runs from the conserved cysteine through the conserved F or W. Each record gives: J gene, clone size, D gene, V gene, CDR3 protein, CDR3 DNA. D genes are given only for firm matches. Clone size is not always given. Where it is, it says once, few, many or a class for expanded clones.

>TRBJ2-3|few|TRBD2|TRBV20-1
CSASRGGVQYF
TGCAGTGCTAGCCGGGGGGGAGTACAGTATTTT
>TRBJ2-7|few|TRBD2|TRBV7-6
CASSLVGLAGTNEQYF
TGTGCCAGCAGCTTAGTTGGACTAGCGGGCACTAACGAGCAGTACTTC
>TRBJ2-5|.|.|TRBV5-1
CASSLVSNQETQYF
TGCGCCAGCAGCTTGGTATCAAACCAAGAGACCCAGTACTTC
>TRBJ1-4|few|TRBD1|TRBV4-2
CASSQEGQAFPTEKLFF
TGTGCCAGCAGCCAAGAGGGACAGGCCTTTCCCACGGAAAAACTGTTTTTT
>TRBJ2-3|.|.|TRBV20-1
CSASHRLEPSTDTQYF
TGCAGTGCTAGCCACCGACTAGAGCCTAGCACAGATACGCAGTATTTT
>TRBJ2-7|few|.|TRBV3-1
CASSPRSDYEQYF
TGTGCCAGCAGTCCCAGGAGTGACTACGAGCAGTACTTC
>TRBJ2-3|.|.|TRBV4-1
CASSQPLITDTQYF
TGCGCCAGCAGCCAACCTCTAATCACAGATACGCAGTATTTT
>TRBJ1-1|.|.|TRBV4-1
CASSQDMGRVAFF
TGCGCCAGCAGCCAAGATATGGGGAGGGTAGCTTTCTTT
>TRBJ2-3|few|.|TRBV12-3/TRBV12-4
CASSLIPPTDTQYF
TGTGCCAGCAGTTTAATCCCCCCCACAGATACGCAGTATTTT
>TRBJ1-2|few|TRBD1|TRBV20-1
CSASTTGGNGYTF
TGCAGTGCCAGCACCACAGGGGGCAATGGCTACACCTTC
>TRBJ2-5|.|.|TRBV24-1
CATSTGTHQETQYF
TGTGCCACCAGCACCGGGACACATCAAGAGACCCAGTACTTC
>TRBJ2-7|few|.|TRBV20-1
CSASLPGLENYEQYF
TGCAGTGCGTCTCTCCCTGGATTAGAAAACTACGAGCAGTACTTC
>TRBJ2-5|.|TRBD2|TRBV25-1
CASSEYKVAGGSKTQYF
TGTGCCAGCAGTGAATATAAAGTAGCGGGAGGGAGTAAGACCCAGTACTTC
>TRBJ1-2|few|TRBD1|TRBV4-1
CASSQTRQGGYGYTF
TGCGCCAGCAGCCAAACAAGACAGGGGGGCTATGGCTACACCTTC
>TRBJ2-2|once|TRBD2|TRBV27
CASSLHSGRAYTGELFF
TGTGCCAGCAGTCTCCATAGCGGGAGGGCGTACACCGGGGAGCTGTTTTTT
>TRBJ2-3|few|TRBD2|TRBV20-1
CSASRTSGNTQYF
TGCAGTGCTTCCCGGACTAGCGGGAATACGCAGTATTTT
>TRBJ2-1|many|TRBD2|TRBV4-2
CASSQRTSGASYNEQFF
TGTGCCAGCAGCCAGAGGACTAGCGGAGCCTCCTACAATGAGCAGTTCTTC
>TRBJ2-3|.|TRBD2|TRBV29-1
CSVAGLAGRGTQYF
TGCAGCGTTGCTGGCCTAGCGGGACGAGGTACGCAGTATTTT
>TRBJ1-1|few|.|TRBV7-9
CASSPGTTNTEAFF
TGTGCCAGCAGCCCCGGGACTACTAACACTGAAGCTTTCTTT
>TRBJ1-3|.|.|TRBV3-1
CASSRGHGNTIYF
TGTGCCAGCAGCCGCGGGCATGGAAACACCATATATTTT
>TRBJ1-1|.|TRBD1|TRBV6-2/TRBV6-3
CASSRDRVVTEAFF
TGTGCCAGCAGTCGGGACAGGGTGGTCACTGAAGCTTTCTTT
>TRBJ1-1|few|.|TRBV10-3
CAISEGVRVMNTEAFF
TGTGCCATCAGTGAGGGGGTGAGGGTTATGAACACTGAAGCTTTCTTT
>TRBJ2-1|few|TRBD2|TRBV4-2
CASSQAPTSGVNEQFF
TGTGCCAGCAGCCAAGCGCCGACTAGCGGGGTGAATGAGCAGTTCTTC
>TRBJ1-2|.|.|TRBV5-1
CASSLDYRTVNYGHTF
TGCGCCAGCAGCTTGGATTACCGGACAGTCAACTATGGCCACACCTTC
>TRBJ2-1|many|.|TRBV11-1
CASSLRGQRRYNEQFF
TGTGCCAGCAGCCTTAGGGGCCAGCGGCGATACAATGAGCAGTTCTTC
>TRBJ2-5|few|TRBD1|TRBV20-1
CSARGTGVTTQYF
TGCAGTGCTAGAGGGACAGGGGTAACGACCCAGTACTTC
>TRBJ1-4|few|.|TRBV6-1
CASSETYPATGTRNEKLFF
TGTGCCAGCAGTGAAACCTACCCCGCGACGGGGACTCGAAATGAAAAACTGTTTTTT
>TRBJ2-4|.|.|TRBV27
CARQGEDIQYF
TGTGCCCGTCAGGGGGAGGACATTCAGTACTTC
>TRBJ2-7|few|TRBD1|TRBV10-1
CASSDTDRAHYEQYF
TGCGCCAGCAGTGATACGGACAGGGCCCACTACGAGCAGTACTTC
>TRBJ2-1|.|TRBD2|TRBV10-3
CAISEYVLRGTNEQFF
TGTGCCATCAGTGAGTATGTGCTGCGGGGGACGAATGAGCAGTTCTTC
>TRBJ2-5|few|TRBD1|TRBV24-1
CATSDRQGGTQYF
TGTGCCACCAGTGATAGACAGGGGGGGACCCAGTACTTC
>TRBJ2-5|.|.|TRBV20-1
CSARAPTTQETQYF
TGCAGTGCTAGAGCGCCGACTACCCAAGAGACCCAGTACTTC
>TRBJ2-1|few|.|TRBV24-1
CATSDPPKSNEQFF
TGTGCCACCAGTGACCCCCCCAAATCCAATGAGCAGTTCTTC
>TRBJ2-3|few|.|TRBV7-9
CASSFEGGITDTQYF
TGTGCCAGCAGCTTCGAGGGGGGTATTACAGATACGCAGTATTTT
>TRBJ2-7|.|TRBD1|TRBV5-1
CASSLGGQDRYEQYF
TGCGCCAGCAGCTTGGGTGGACAGGACCGCTACGAGCAGTACTTC
>TRBJ2-1|few|TRBD2|TRBV11-3
CASSLGGLAGDGEQFF
TGTGCCAGCAGCTTAGGTGGACTAGCGGGAGATGGTGAGCAGTTCTTC
>TRBJ2-2|.|.|TRBV5-1
CASSKPGGTGELFF
TGCGCCAGCAGCAAGCCAGGTGGGACCGGGGAGCTGTTTTTT
>TRBJ2-5|.|.|TRBV20-1
CSARTGIGETQYF
TGCAGTGCTAGAACAGGGATCGGAGAGACCCAGTACTTC
>TRBJ2-3|few|TRBD2|TRBV27
CASSLWGTSGLQRTDTQYF
TGTGCCAGCAGTTTATGGGGGACTAGCGGGTTACAGCGCACAGATACGCAGTATTTT
>TRBJ1-6|few|.|TRBV7-2
CASSLVRRDSPLHF
TGTGCCAGCAGCTTAGTGCGGCGGGATTCACCCCTCCACTTT
>TRBJ2-1|few|.|TRBV11-2
CASGKNNEQFF
TGTGCCAGCGGGAAAAACAATGAGCAGTTCTTC
>TRBJ2-5|.|.|TRBV5-1
CASRARQYQETQYF
TGCGCCAGCAGGGCTCGACAGTACCAAGAGACCCAGTACTTC
>TRBJ2-1|many|TRBD2|TRBV24-1
CATGLAGGEQFF
TGTGCCACGGGACTAGCGGGAGGAGAGCAGTTCTTC
>TRBJ2-1|few|.|TRBV28
CASSLGGAGGYNEQFF
TGTGCCAGCAGTTTAGGGGGGGCAGGGGGTTACAATGAGCAGTTCTTC
>TRBJ1-6|.|.|TRBV3-1
CASSHRTRAYNSPLHF
TGTGCCAGCAGCCATCGGACTCGGGCCTATAATTCACCCCTCCACTTT
>TRBJ2-1|.|TRBD2|TRBV20-1
CSARDLGLAGGRANNEQFF
TGCAGTGCTAGAGATCTGGGACTAGCGGGAGGTCGGGCGAACAATGAGCAGTTCTTC
>TRBJ2-7|many|TRBD1|TRBV5-1
CASSLGGQGPYEQYF
TGCGCCAGCAGCTTGGGGGGACAGGGTCCCTACGAGCAGTACTTC
>TRBJ2-4|.|.|TRBV10-3
CAISESMVGLAKNIQYF
TGTGCCATCAGTGAGTCGATGGTGGGGTTAGCCAAAAACATTCAGTACTTC
>TRBJ2-7|.|TRBD2|TRBV9
CASSVSSVAGVYEQYF
TGTGCCAGCAGCGTAAGTTCCGTAGCGGGAGTGTACGAGCAGTACTTC
>TRBJ1-1|.|TRBD1|TRBV5-1
CASSFGMTGGRTEAFF
TGCGCCAGCAGCTTTGGGATGACAGGGGGAAGGACTGAAGCTTTCTTT
>TRBJ1-5|few|TRBD1|TRBV20-1
CSARRTGDSNQPQHF
TGCAGTGCTAGACGGACAGGGGATAGCAATCAGCCCCAGCATTTT
>TRBJ1-2|.|.|TRBV6-1
CASLGLSNYGYTF
TGTGCCAGCCTGGGGCTTTCTAACTATGGCTACACCTTC
>TRBJ2-7|.|TRBD2|TRBV7-2
CASSHSRTSCSYEQYF
TGTGCCAGCAGCCATTCCCGGACTAGCTGTTCCTACGAGCAGTACTTC